This TCR beta chain was profiled in a study of T cell responses to AZD1222 COVID-19 vaccine (dated by TCRdb to about 2021). About the investigation overall: AZD1222 recipients given second doses at about 4 weeks or at about 12 weeks were pooled, since spike-specific TCR depth and breadth were not found to differ between the two schedules. TCR sequencing was performed for about 240 trial participants, of whom roughly 200 were given two doses of AZD1222 and approximately 25 were given two doses of MenACWY control vaccine. Trial participants were enrolled into age subgroups of 18-55, 56-69 and 70-plus years, which contained 148, 28 and 57 TCR-sequenced participants, respectively.

Results and caveats for the whole study, not just this receptor: Because no day 14 peak-response samples were available, the repertoires could be characterized only after the peak T cell response. Reportedly, almost half of the unique spike-specific TCRs recognized epitopes lying outside the regions that are mutated in the B.1.351 and B.1.1.7 variants. In the small 56-69-year group, the increase in depth fell short of significance, most likely because of low power. Most participants were white British and females outnumbered males, and the authors suggested that clonal diversity may have been underestimated. Conclusions about previously exposed vaccinees were limited because only a handful of AZD1222 recipients were SARS-CoV-2 seropositive at baseline. The whole spike protein was spanned by vaccine-associated CD4 TCRs, and dominant responses were seen in regions 160-218 and 743-854. After two AZD1222 doses, both the breadth and the depth of spike-specific TCRs were significantly higher than at day 0 and than in MenACWY recipients.

Sample time point, as interpreted from the label and publication: baseline before first vaccination. The vaccinee samples were drawn from two UK trials, COV001 and COV002, one of which was a single-blind randomized controlled phase 2/3 trial testing AZD1222 (ChAdOx1 nCoV-19) in healthy adults. For TCRbeta chain sequencing, PBMC samples were collected from trial participants at day 0 and at day 28 after the second dose. A note on this clone: Its antigen is not yet known. The input lacks base qualities; no much larger clone sits a single base away.

For this chain, trimming is 3 bases at the V end and 6 bases at the J end, and the number of junction bases without a gene match is 8. CDR1 and CDR2, looked up from the germline V gene, are MNHNS and SASEGT. The CDR3 runs 17 residues from the cysteine to the phenylalanine. Kept here is only the CDR3 DNA, which spans 51 bases and is read in frame from base 1. The CDR3 regions of human TCRbeta chains were analyzed by immunosequencing. In the paper's pipeline: Repertoire TCRs were checked for matches against a reference library of SARS-CoV-2-specific TCRs that had been generated using the MIRA antigen-specificity platform. Breadth meant the fraction of unique TCRs that were SARS-CoV-2-associated, whereas depth meant the fraction of total T cells that were SARS-CoV-2-associated. Each spike-specific TCR was assigned to its reactive spike region and to a CD4 or CD8 class using the MIRA data. Log10-transformed breadth and depth values were compared by one-way ANOVA with Sidak's multiple comparisons tests. Here the immuneACCESS table is served through TCRdb, limited to in-frame sequences with V and J called. Missing clones are a known gap in these copies; in checked studies unresolved V genes cover under half, and the rest lacks a known reason. The DNA gave D and trimming, while V, J and clone size come from that table. The table for this sample lists tens of thousands of clones; about 89% of them were counted only once. Roughly 7% of the sample comes from the top ten.

The sequenced sample was peripheral blood, obtained on day 0 of AZD1222 vaccination. This sequence uses TRBV6-1 and TRBJ2-2; 12 nucleotides in the junction match TRBD1. The TCR originated in an adult in good health. CDR3 protein: CASSEGQGAFYAGELFF. The DNA sequence follows: TGTGCCAGCAGTGAGGGACAGGGGGCCTTTTACGCCGGGGAGCTGTTTTTT.